These 17 T cell receptor beta chains came from one sample sequenced in a study of response to subunit inactivated influenza vaccine. In TCRdb, the RT-PCR reads were re-called with MiXCR into one record per CDR3 protein. The sample lists some 600,000 distinct CDR3 sequences; around 13% were seen once. The material sequenced was PBMCs from blood, taken about 14 days before vaccination. Every receptor here comes from a man aged 50 to 60 who received an inactivated influenza vaccine.

This clonotype was seen a few times. The chain is built from TRBV2 and TRBJ1-2; 12 bases map to TRBD1. CDR1 is SNHLY, CDR2 FYNNEI, per germline. Germline trimming cut 4 bases from V and 6 bases from J; bases unmatched to any gene: 0. The CDR3 length is 13 residues. CDR3 bases: TGTGCCAGCAGTGGGGACAGGGGGCATGGCTACACCTTC. It specifies CASSGDRGHGYTF.

This clonotype has a count of ten or more. In DNA, the CDR3 is TGTGCCAGCAGTGCGGGACAGGGCATGGAGACCCAGTACTTC. Its protein product is CASSAGQGMETQYF. The V call is TRBV6-1, the J call TRBJ2-5, with TRBD1 matching 9 bases. With V trimmed by 4 bases and J by 5 bases, 5 bases remained unmatched. The CDR3 spans 14 residues. Looked up from germline, CDR1 is MNHNS and CDR2 is SASEGT.

This clonotype appeared a single time. This chain uses TRBV7-2 with TRBJ1-4; 7 bases align to TRBD1. With 6 bases clipped from V and 4 bases from J, the junction kept 5 bases outside the gene matches. This CDR3 is 14 amino acids long. Germline lookup yields CDR1 SGHTA and CDR2 FQGNSA. The CDR3 nucleotides read TGTGCCAGCAGTTTGGACAGGAGTAATGAAAAACTGTTTTTT. This sequence encodes CASSLDRSNEKLFF.

This clonotype was detected many times. The chain uses TRBV27 and TRBJ2-4; D remains unclear. The CDR3 runs 13 residues. Germline lookup yields CDR1 MNHEY and CDR2 SMNVEV (reference sequence). Trimming stripped 2 bases from V and 4 bases from J, with 6 bases between. The CDR3 here is CASSLDRKNIQYF. In DNA, the CDR3 is TGTGCCAGCAGTTTAGATCGGAAAAACATTCAGTACTTC.

This clonotype was detected only a few times. The V call is TRBV18, the J call TRBJ1-6; perhaps TRBD1 as D (5 bases). CDR3 length: 15 residues. V lost 2 bases and J lost 8, with 13 bases in between. The germline gives CDR1 KGHSH, CDR2 LQKENI. CDR3 region: CASSPMQGIDSPLHF. For the CDR3, the DNA is TGTGCCAGCTCACCAATGCAGGGTATAGATTCACCCCTCCACTTT.

This chain links TRBV5-1 with TRBJ1-2, with 7 bases that match TRBD1. The CDR3 has 14 residues. Germline CDR1 SGHRS, CDR2 YFSETQ. V trimming: 0 bases; J trimming: 8 bases; junction bases outside the gene matches: 7. The CDR3 nucleotides read TGCGCCAGCAGCTTGGCGGAGGGGGCGGGCGGCTACACCTTC. The encoded protein is CASSLAEGAGGYTF.

V usage is TRBV5-6 and J usage is TRBJ1-6; D unresolved. Deletions cut 1 base from V and 8 bases from J, with 10 bases between. The V gene's germline CDR1 is SGHDT and CDR2 YYEEEE. This CDR3 is built from 14 residues. In nucleotides, the CDR3 is TGTGCCAGCAGCTTGTCCTGGGGTTATTCACCCCTCCACTTT. It codes for CASSLSWGYSPLHF.

The sample holds a few counts of this clonotype. This chain connects TRBV21-1 to TRBJ2-7; whether TRBD1, the table's D call, matches the DNA was not checked. TRBV21-1 is a listed pseudogene. This CDR3 spans 16 amino acids. The CDR3 reads CASSTYWDRDIYEQYF. CDR3 nucleotides: TGTGCCAGCAGCACTTATTGGGACAGGGATATCTACGAGCAGTACTTC.

This clonotype was counted many times. The V and J genes are TRBV7-9 and TRBJ2-7; 12 bases are shared with TRBD2. CDR1 is SEHNR, CDR2 FQNEAQ, per germline (reference sequence). V trimming: 5 bases; J trimming: 2 bases; junction bases outside the gene matches: 10. CDR3 size: 17 residues. CDR3 nucleotide sequence: TGTGCCAGCAGCCCCGGACTAGCGGGGAAACCTACCTACGAGCAGTACTTC. It yields the protein CASSPGLAGKPTYEQYF.

This rearrangement joins TRBV15 to TRBJ2-4; D perhaps matches TRBD1 (5 bases). Germline loops: CDR1 LNHNV, CDR2 YYDKDF (reference sequence). The length of the CDR3 is 13 residues. V was cut by 4 bases and J by 7 bases, with 11 bases left in between. The CDR3 nucleotides read TGTGCCACCAGCACTACAGGCCCGAACATTCAGTACTTC. Translating gives CATSTTGPNIQYF.

This clonotype was recorded a few times. V gene TRBV18 combines with J gene TRBJ2-1, with 8 positions matching TRBD2. V shed 2 bases, J shed 3 bases, and the junction held 6 bases outside the gene matches. Germline CDR1 KGHSH, CDR2 LQKENI. The CDR3 is made up of 16 amino acids. The chain's CDR3 is CASSPSSGLVYNEQFF. CDR3 nucleotide sequence: TGTGCCAGCTCACCATCTTCGGGACTAGTCTACAATGAGCAGTTCTTC.

This clonotype occurred many times. V gene TRBV12-3 or TRBV12-4 combines with J gene TRBJ2-2, with D possibly being TRBD1 or TRBD2 (6 bases each). The CDR3 is 14 residues long. V was cut by 2 bases and J by 7 bases, with 11 bases left in between. CDR3 loop: CASSLPGAGGELFF. In DNA form, the CDR3 reads TGTGCCAGCAGTTTACCGGGGGCAGGCGGGGAGCTGTTTTTT.

The J gene is TRBJ2-5, the V gene TRBV29-1, with D perhaps TRBD1 (5 bases). V lost 4 bases to trimming and J lost 3 bases, with 9 bases between them. CDR3 length equals 12 residues. The V gene's germline CDR1 is SQVTM and CDR2 ANQGSEA. CDR3 protein: CSVGRTKETQYF. As DNA, the CDR3 is TGCAGCGTTGGTCGGACAAAAGAGACCCAGTACTTC. The full variable domain, in which reference TRBV29-1 and TRBJ2-5 provide the parts outside the CDR3, is SAVISQKPSRDICQRGTSLTIQCQVDSQVTMMFWYRQQPGQSLTLIATANQGSEATYESGFVIDKFPISRPNLTFSTLTVSNMSPEDSSIYLCSVGRTKETQYFGPGTRLLVL.

This clonotype showed up just a few times. The CDR3 nucleotides read TGTGCCAGCAGTTACTCGAGACAGGTGCGAACTTACTACGAGCAGTACTTC. Amino acid sequence: CASSYSRQVRTYYEQYF. The chain carries TRBV6-2 or TRBV6-3 and TRBJ2-7; D may be TRBD1 (6 bases). CDR3 length equals 17 residues. V shed 0 bases and J shed 3 bases, with 18 bases lying between them. Germline CDR1 MNHEY, CDR2 SVGEGT.

This sequence joins TRBV7-9 and TRBJ2-7, with 10 positions matching TRBD2. Germline values: CDR1 SEHNR, CDR2 FQNEAQ (reference sequence). The CDR3 consists of 16 residues. The V and J ends lost 5 bases and 7 bases, in that order; junction bases with no gene match: 14. This CDR3 reads CASSPIPTSGAGEQYF. CDR3 in DNA: TGTGCCAGCAGCCCCATCCCCACTAGCGGGGCAGGGGAGCAGTACTTC.

This clonotype was observed a few times. The chain is built from TRBV29-1 and TRBJ1-2; 9 positions match TRBD1. The V segment lost 6 bases and the J segment 4 bases; nucleotides outside the gene matches: 6. The CDR3 contains 13 residues. Germline CDR1 is SQVTM and CDR2 is ANQGSEA. CDR3 nucleotides: TGCAGCGTCTCCACAGGGGGCCTCTATGGCTACACCTTC. It is translated as CSVSTGGLYGYTF.

A few counts support this clonotype. The V and J genes are TRBV10-3 and TRBJ2-7; 7 bases line up with TRBD2. V dropped 2 bases and J dropped 4; count of bases not matched to a gene: 5. CDR3 length: 14 amino acids. Germline values: CDR1 ENHRY, CDR2 SYGVKD. The CDR3 spells CAISEGLGTYEQYF. CDR3 coding DNA: TGTGCCATCAGTGAGGGACTAGGGACTTACGAGCAGTACTTC.